Reported below is one T cell receptor beta chain. The germline V gene encodes CDR1 SNHLY and CDR2 FYNNEI. Trimming stripped 6 bases from V and 0 bases from J, with 16 bases between. The CDR3 contains 16 residues. In each case, RNA was isolated and then reverse transcribed into cDNA as the sequencing template. Clones were read by immunoSEQ multiplex PCR, and TCRdb kept only the in-frame ones, dropping some. Of about 150,000 clones listed, roughly 60% were seen once; the top ten hold about 4.4%. The sample comes from a study of CD8+ T cells in alopecia areata. The TCR originated in a human donor in good health. The specimen sequenced was CD4+ T cells sorted from blood. The J gene is TRBJ2-3, the V gene TRBV2, with a possible D match to TRBD2 (5 bases). For the CDR3, the DNA is TGTGCCAGCAGCGGCCCTGGGTGGGAGAGCACAGATACGCAGTATTTT. Its protein product is CASSGPGWESTDTQYF. The whole variable domain, remainder taken from reference TRBV2 and TRBJ2-3, is EPEVTQTPSHQVTQMGQEVILRCVPISNHLYFYWYRQILGQKVEFLVSFYNNEISEKSEIFDDQFSVERPDGSNFTLKIRSTKLEDSAMYFCASSGPGWESTDTQYFGPGTRLTVL.